The clone carrying this TCR beta chain was seen just once. Its antigen is as yet unknown. The data were taken from a study of T cell repertoires in cytomegalovirus infection. Study-wide context: Alongside well-studied HLA-B-restricted CMV epitopes, recently identified HLA-C-restricted CMV epitopes were also used. Indications of both CMV infection and matching HLA type were provided by public TCR beta signatures. Findings and caveats of the study: Adding up the frequency of public TCR beta families identified people who carried CMV plus the relevant HLA. The ex vivo response showed dominance by HLA-C-restricted CMV-specific TCR beta clonotypes.

CDR1 and CDR2 (germline): DFQATT, SNEGSKA (reference sequence). The CDR3 has 13 amino acids. V was cut by 2 bases and J by 6 bases, with 11 bases left in between. TCRdb re-called the reads through MiXCR, storing one row per CDR3 protein. The repertoire includes about 890,000 distinct CDR3 sequences, approximately 31% of them detected once, and around an eighth sits in the top ten. The source was cultured CD8+ T cells from PBMCs, collected from culture after CMV antigen stimulation. The chain links TRBV20-1 to TRBJ2-1, with D possibly being TRBD1 or TRBD2 (6 bases each). This TCR was recovered from a human donor in good health (CMV status not recorded). Some clones in this sample may be carry-over from other donors' samples. The CDR3 DNA sequence: TGCAGTGCTAGACTTTGGGGGGCCAATGAGCAGTTCTTC. The encoded protein is CSARLWGANEQFF.